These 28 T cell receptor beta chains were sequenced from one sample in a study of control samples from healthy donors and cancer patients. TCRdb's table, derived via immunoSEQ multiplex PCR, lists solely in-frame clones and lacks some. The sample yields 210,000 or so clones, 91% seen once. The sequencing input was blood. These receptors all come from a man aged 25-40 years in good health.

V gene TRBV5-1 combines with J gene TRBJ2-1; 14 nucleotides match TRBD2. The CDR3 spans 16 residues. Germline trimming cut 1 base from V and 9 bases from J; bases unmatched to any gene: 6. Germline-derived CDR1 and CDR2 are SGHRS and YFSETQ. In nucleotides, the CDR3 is TGCGCCAGCAGCTTGACCATGGGACTAGCGGGGGTTGAGCAGTTCTTC. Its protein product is CASSLTMGLAGVEQFF.

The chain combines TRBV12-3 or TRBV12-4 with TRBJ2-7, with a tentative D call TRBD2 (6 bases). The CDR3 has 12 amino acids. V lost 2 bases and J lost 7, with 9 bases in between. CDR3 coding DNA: TGTGCCAGCAGTTTATTCGGGGGAGAGCAGTACTTC. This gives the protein CASSLFGGEQYF.

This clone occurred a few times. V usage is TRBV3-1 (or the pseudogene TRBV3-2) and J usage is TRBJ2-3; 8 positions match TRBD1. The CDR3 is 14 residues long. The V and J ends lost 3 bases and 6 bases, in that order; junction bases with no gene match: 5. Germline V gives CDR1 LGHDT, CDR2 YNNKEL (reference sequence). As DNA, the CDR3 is TGTGCCAGCAGCCAGGGACAGGTTGGGGATACGCAGTATTTT. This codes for CASSQGQVGDTQYF.

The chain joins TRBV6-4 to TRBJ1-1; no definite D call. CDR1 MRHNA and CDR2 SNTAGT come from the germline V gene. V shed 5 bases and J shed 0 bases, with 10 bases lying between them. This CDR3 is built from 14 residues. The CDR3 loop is CASSPNGMNTEAFF. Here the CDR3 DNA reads TGTGCCAGCAGTCCCAATGGGATGAACACTGAAGCTTTCTTT.

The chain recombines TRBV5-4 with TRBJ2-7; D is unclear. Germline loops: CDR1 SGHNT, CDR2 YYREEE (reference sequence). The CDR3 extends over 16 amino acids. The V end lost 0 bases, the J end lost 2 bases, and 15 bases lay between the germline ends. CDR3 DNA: TGTGCCAGCAGCTTGGCGACTCTCCCCTGGACCTACGAGCAGTACTTC. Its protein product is CASSLATLPWTYEQYF.

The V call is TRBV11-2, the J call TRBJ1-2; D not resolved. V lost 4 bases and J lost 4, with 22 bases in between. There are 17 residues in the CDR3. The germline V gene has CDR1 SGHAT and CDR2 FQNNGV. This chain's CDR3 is CASSSRGRGDRGYGYTF. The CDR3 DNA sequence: TGTGCCAGCAGCTCTAGAGGGCGCGGGGATCGAGGCTATGGCTACACCTTC.

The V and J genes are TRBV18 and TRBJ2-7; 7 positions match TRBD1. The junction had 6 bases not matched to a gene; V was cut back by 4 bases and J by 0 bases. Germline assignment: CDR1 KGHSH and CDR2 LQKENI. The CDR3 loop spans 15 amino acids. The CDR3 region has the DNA TGTGCCAGCTCACGAACCGGGACAGACTCCTACGAGCAGTACTTC. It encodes CASSRTGTDSYEQYF.

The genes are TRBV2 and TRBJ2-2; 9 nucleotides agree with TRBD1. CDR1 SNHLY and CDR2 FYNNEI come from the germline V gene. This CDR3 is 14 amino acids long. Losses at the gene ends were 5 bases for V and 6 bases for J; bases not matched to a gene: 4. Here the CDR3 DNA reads TGTGCCAGCAGTAAGGACAGGGGCGCCGGGGAGCTGTTTTTT. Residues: CASSKDRGAGELFF.

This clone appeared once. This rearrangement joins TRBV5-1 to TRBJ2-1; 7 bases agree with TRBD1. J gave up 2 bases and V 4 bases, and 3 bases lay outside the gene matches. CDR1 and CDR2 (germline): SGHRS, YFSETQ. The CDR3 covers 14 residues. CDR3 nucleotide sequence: TGCGCCAGCAGCCGGGGACAGACCTACAATGAGCAGTTCTTC. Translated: CASSRGQTYNEQFF.

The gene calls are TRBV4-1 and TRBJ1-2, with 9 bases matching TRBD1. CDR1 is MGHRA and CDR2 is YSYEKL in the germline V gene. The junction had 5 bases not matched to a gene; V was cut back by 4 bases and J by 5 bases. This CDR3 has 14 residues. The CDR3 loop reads CASSLGQGDYGYTF. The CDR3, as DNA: TGCGCCAGCAGCCTGGGACAGGGTGATTATGGCTACACCTTC.

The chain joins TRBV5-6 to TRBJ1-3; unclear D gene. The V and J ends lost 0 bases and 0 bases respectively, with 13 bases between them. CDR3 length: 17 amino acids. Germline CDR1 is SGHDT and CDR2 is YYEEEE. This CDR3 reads CASSLAAGEPSGNTIYF. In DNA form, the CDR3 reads TGTGCCAGCAGCTTGGCCGCCGGCGAACCCTCTGGAAACACCATATATTTT.

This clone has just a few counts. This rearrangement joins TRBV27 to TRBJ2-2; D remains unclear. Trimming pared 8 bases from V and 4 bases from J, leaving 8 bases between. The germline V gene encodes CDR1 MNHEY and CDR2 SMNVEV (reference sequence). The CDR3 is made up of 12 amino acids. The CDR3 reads CASGFGTGELFF. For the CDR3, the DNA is TGTGCCAGCGGATTCGGCACCGGGGAGCTGTTTTTT.

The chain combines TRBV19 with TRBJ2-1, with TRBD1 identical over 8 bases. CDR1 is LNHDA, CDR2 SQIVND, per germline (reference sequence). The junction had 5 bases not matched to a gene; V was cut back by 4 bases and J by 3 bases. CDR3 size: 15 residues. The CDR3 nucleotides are TGTGCCAGTAGTACCCTACAGGGGGGCTACAATGAGCAGTTCTTC. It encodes CASSTLQGGYNEQFF.

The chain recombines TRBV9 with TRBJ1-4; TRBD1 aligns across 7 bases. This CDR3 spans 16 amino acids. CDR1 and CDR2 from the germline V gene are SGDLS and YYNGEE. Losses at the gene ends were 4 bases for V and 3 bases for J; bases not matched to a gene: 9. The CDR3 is CASSRGQSESNEKLFF. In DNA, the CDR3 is TGTGCCAGCAGCAGGGGGCAGTCAGAGTCTAATGAAAAACTGTTTTTT. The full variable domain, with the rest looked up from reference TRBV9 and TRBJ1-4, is DSGVTQTPKHLITATGQRVTLRCSPRSGDLSVYWYQQSLDQGLQFLIQYYNGEERAKGNILERFSAQQFPDLHSELNLSSLELGDSALYFCASSRGQSESNEKLFFGSGTQLSVL.

CDR3 sequence: CASSFRWNQPQHF. In DNA form, the CDR3 reads TGTGCCAGCAGTTTTAGGTGGAATCAGCCCCAGCATTTT. The rearrangement uses TRBV27 and TRBJ1-5; the D is unclear. This CDR3 has 13 residues. With 3 bases removed from V and 4 bases from J, the gap between germline ends came to 7 bases. Germline values: CDR1 MNHEY, CDR2 SMNVEV (reference sequence).

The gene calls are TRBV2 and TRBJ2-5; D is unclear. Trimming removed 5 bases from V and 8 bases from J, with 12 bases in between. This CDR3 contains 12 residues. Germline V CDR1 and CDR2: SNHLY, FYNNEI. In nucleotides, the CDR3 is TGTGCCAGCAGTTTCCCGTCGGCAACCCAGTACTTC. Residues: CASSFPSATQYF.

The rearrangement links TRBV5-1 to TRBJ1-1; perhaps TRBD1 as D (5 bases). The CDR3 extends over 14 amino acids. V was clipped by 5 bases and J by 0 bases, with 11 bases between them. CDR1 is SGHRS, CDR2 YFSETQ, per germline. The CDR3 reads CASRLDSVNTEAFF. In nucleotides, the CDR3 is TGCGCCAGCAGGCTTGACAGTGTGAACACTGAAGCTTTCTTT.

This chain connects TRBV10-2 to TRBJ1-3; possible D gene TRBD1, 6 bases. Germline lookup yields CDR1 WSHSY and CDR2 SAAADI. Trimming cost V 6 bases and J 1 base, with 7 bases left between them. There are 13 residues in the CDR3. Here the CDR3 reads CASRGGSGNTIYF. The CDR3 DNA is TGCGCCAGCAGAGGGGGGTCTGGAAACACCATATATTTT.

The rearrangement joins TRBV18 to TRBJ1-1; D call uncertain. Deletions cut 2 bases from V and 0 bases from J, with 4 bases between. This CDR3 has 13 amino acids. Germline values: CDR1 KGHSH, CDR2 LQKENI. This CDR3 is CASSPALNTEAFF. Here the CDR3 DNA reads TGTGCCAGCTCACCAGCCCTGAACACTGAAGCTTTCTTT. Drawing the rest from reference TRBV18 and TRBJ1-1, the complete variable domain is NAGVMQNPRHLVRRRGQEARLRCSPMKGHSHVYWYRQLPEEGLKFMVYLQKENIIDESGMPKERFSAEFPKEGPSILRIQQVVRGDSAAYFCASSPALNTEAFFGQGTRLTVV.

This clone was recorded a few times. CDR3 DNA: TGCGCCAGCAGCCAAGATGGCAGGGCGAATTCACCCCTCCACTTT. Encoded protein: CASSQDGRANSPLHF. V is TRBV4-1 and J is TRBJ1-6, with a possible D match to TRBD1 (5 bases). V lost 0 bases, J lost 7 bases, and 10 bases lay in between. The CDR3 covers 15 residues. Germline V gene lookup returns CDR1 MGHRA and CDR2 YSYEKL.

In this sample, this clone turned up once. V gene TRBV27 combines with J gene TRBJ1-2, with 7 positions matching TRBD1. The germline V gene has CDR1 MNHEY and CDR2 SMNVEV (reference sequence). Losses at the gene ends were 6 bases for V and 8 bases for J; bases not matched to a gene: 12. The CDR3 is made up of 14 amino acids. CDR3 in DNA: TGTGCCAGCAGGACACCCGGGACAGCGGGGGGCTACACCTTC. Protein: CASRTPGTAGGYTF.

In nucleotides, the CDR3 is TGTGCCAGCAGCTTAACGCGCGATGGCTACACCTTC. As protein: CASSLTRDGYTF. V and J are TRBV7-8 and TRBJ1-2; D not resolved. Germline V gene data show CDR1 as SGHVS and CDR2 as FQNEAQ. CDR3 size: 12 residues. Trimming cost V 2 bases and J 6 bases, with 7 bases left between them.

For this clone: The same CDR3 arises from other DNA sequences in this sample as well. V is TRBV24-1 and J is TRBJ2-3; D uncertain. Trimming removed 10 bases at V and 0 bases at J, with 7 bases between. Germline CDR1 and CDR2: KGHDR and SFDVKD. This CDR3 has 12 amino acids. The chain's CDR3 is CATSGSTDTQYF. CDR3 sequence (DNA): TGTGCCACGTCTGGCAGCACAGATACGCAGTATTTT.

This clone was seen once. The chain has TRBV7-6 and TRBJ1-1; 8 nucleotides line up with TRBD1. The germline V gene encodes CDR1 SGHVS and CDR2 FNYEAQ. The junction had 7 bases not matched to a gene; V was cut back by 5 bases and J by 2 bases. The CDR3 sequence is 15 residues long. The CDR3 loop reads CASSPRQGINTEAFF. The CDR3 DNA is TGTGCCAGCAGCCCCAGACAGGGGATTAACACTGAAGCTTTCTTT.

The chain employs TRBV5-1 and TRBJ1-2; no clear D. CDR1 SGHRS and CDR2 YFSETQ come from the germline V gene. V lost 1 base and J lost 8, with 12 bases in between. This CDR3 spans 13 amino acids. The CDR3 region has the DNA TGCGCCAGCAGCTTGCGTCAGGAAGGAGGCTACACCTTC. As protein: CASSLRQEGGYTF.

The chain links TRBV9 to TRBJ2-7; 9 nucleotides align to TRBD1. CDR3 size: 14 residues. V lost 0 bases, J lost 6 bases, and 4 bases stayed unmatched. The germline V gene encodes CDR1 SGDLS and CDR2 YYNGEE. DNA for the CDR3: TGTGCCAGCAGCGTAGACGGGACAGGGCCCGAGCAGTACTTC. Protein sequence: CASSVDGTGPEQYF. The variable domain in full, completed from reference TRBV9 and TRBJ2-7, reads DSGVTQTPKHLITATGQRVTLRCSPRSGDLSVYWYQQSLDQGLQFLIQYYNGEERAKGNILERFSAQQFPDLHSELNLSSLELGDSALYFCASSVDGTGPEQYFGPGTRLTVT.

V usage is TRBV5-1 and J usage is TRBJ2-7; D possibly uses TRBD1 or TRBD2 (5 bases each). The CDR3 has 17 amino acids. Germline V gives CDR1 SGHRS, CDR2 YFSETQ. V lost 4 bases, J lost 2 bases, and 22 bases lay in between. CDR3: CASSVASPGRVPYEQYF. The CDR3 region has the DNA TGCGCCAGCAGCGTAGCAAGTCCGGGACGGGTTCCCTACGAGCAGTACTTC.

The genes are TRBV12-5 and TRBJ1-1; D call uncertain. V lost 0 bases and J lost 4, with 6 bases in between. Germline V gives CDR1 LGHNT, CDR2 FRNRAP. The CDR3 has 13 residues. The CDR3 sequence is CASGLVVGTEAFF. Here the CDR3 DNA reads TGTGCTAGTGGTTTGGTAGTCGGCACTGAAGCTTTCTTT.